Listed here is a single T cell receptor (beta chain). Its cognate antigen has yet to be identified. The record has no base qualities; no much larger clone is one base away. Libraries were built with the immunoSEQ multiplex PCR assay. TCRdb's version of the immuneACCESS table is confined to in-frame rearrangements and falls short of the full clone set. An unresolved V gene accounts for under half of the shortfall where checked; the remainder is of unknown origin. Within this sample are fewer than 25,000 clones, with 91% of them counted one time only. Jointly, the top ten make up 1.5% to 1.9% of the sample. This sample was included in a study of T cell repertoires and Cas9 in healthy adults listed by TCRdb under 2018. About the full investigation: SpCas9-reactive T cells were characterized for multi-effector potency, cytotoxicity and lineage determination within the CD4 and CD8 compartments. The study looked at preexisting T cell immunity to the Streptococcus pyogenes Cas9 nuclease (SpCas9), which is used in CRISPR gene editing.

Results and caveats for the whole study, not just this receptor: SpCas9-reactive regulatory T cells were reported to mitigate proliferation and function of SpCas9-reactive effector T cells in vitro.

V is clipped by 4 bases and J by 0 bases, and the sequence between their germline boundaries is 7 bases long. The CDR3 sequence holds 13 residues, the cysteine and phenylalanine included. The only DNA kept is the CDR3, 39 bases in frame from the first base. CDR1 SQVTM and CDR2 ANQGSEA are derived from the germline V gene. Healthy humans served as the donors. Sequencing input: CD4+ effector T cells (CD127+, CD25-, CD137-, CD154-) from PBMCs; culture status not recorded. The rearrangement joined TRBV29-1 to TRBJ1-3; the D gene cannot be resolved reliably. The sequence was obtained from a human donor in good health. The base sequence is TGCAGCGTTGGCGCAGGCTCTGGAAACACCATATATTTT. Its protein product is CSVGAGSGNTIYF.